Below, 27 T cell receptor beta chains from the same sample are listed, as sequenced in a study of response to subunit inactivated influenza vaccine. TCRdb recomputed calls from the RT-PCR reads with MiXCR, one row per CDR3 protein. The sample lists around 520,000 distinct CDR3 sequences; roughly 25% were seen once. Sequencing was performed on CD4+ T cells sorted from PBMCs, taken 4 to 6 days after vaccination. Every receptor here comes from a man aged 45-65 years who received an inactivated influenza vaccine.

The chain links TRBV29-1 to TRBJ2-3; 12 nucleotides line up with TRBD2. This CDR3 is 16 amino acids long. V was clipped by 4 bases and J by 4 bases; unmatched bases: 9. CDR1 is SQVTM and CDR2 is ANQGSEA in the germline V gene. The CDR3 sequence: CSVGASGRAGPDTQYF. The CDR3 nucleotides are TGCAGCGTTGGGGCTAGCGGGAGGGCCGGACCAGATACGCAGTATTTT.

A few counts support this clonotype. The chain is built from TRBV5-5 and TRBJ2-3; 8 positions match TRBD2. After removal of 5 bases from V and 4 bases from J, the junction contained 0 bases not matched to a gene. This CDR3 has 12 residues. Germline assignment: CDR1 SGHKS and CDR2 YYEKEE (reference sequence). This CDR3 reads CASRREADTQYF. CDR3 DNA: TGTGCCAGCAGGCGGGAGGCAGATACGCAGTATTTT. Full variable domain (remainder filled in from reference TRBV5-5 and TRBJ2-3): DAGVTQSPTHLIKTRGQQVTLRCSPISGHKSVSWYQQVLGQGPQFIFQYYEKEERGRGNFPDRFSARQFPNYSSELNVNALLLGDSALYLCASRREADTQYFGPGTRLTVL.

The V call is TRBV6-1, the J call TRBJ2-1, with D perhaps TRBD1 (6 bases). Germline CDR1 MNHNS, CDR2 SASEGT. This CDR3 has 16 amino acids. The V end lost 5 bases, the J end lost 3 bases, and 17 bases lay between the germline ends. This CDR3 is CASSSIAGVVYNEQFF. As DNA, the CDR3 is TGTGCCAGCAGTAGCATAGCAGGGGTGGTCTACAATGAGCAGTTCTTC.

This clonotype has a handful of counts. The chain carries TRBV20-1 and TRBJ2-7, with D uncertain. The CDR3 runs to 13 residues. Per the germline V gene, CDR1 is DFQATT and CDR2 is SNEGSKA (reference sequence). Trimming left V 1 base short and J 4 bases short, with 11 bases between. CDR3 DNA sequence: TGCAGTGCTAGAGGGGCCGAAGATTACGAGCAGTACTTC. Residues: CSARGAEDYEQYF.

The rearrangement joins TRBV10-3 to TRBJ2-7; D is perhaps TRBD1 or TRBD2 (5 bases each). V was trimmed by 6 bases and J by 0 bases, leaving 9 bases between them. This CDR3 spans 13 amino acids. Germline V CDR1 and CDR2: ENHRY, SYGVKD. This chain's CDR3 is CAIRADISYEQYF. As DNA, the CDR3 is TGTGCCATCAGAGCGGACATCTCCTACGAGCAGTACTTC.

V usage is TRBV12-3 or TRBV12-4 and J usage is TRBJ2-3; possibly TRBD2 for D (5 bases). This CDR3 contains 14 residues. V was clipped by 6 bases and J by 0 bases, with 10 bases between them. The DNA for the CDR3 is TGTGCCAGCAGGCCCTGGACTAGCACAGATACGCAGTATTTT. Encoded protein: CASRPWTSTDTQYF.

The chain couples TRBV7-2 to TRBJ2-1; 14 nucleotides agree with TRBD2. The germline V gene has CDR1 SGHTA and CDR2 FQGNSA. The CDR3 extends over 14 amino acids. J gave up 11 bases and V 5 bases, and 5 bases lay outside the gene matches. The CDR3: CASSPRLAGGQQFF. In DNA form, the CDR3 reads TGTGCCAGCAGCCCGCGACTAGCGGGGGGGCAGCAGTTCTTC.

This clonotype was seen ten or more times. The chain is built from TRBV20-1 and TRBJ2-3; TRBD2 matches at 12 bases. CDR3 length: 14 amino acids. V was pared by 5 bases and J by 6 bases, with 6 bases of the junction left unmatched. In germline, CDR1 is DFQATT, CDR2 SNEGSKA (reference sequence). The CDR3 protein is CSARLAGEGDTQYF. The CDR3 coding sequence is TGCAGTGCTCGACTAGCGGGGGAGGGGGATACGCAGTATTTT.

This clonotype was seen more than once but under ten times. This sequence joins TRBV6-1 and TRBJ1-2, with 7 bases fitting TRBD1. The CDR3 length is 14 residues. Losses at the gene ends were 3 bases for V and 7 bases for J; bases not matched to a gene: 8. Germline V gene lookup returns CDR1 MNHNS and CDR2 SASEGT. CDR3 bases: TGTGCCAGCAGTGACAGGGGGTCTCTAAGTGGCTACACCTTC. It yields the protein CASSDRGSLSGYTF.

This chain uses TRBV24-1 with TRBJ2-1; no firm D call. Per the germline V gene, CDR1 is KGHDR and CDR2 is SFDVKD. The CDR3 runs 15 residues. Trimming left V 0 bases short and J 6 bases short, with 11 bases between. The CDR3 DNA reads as TGTGCCACCAGTGATTTGCGTCGAGGAGTCAATGAGCAGTTCTTC. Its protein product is CATSDLRRGVNEQFF.

The CDR3 nucleotides read TGTGCCATCAGTGAATATAGCGGAAACACAGATACGCAGTATTTT. It is translated as CAISEYSGNTDTQYF. The chain combines TRBV10-3 with TRBJ2-3, with a weak D call TRBD2 (6 bases). CDR3 length: 15 residues. Per the germline V gene, CDR1 is ENHRY and CDR2 is SYGVKD. V was clipped by 3 bases and J by 2 bases, with 12 bases between them.

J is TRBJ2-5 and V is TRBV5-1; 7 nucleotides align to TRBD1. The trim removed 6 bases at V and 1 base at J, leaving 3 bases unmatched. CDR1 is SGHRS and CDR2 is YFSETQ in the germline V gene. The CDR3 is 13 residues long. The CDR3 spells CASNRDSQETQYF. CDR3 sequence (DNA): TGCGCCAGCAATCGGGACAGCCAAGAGACCCAGTACTTC.

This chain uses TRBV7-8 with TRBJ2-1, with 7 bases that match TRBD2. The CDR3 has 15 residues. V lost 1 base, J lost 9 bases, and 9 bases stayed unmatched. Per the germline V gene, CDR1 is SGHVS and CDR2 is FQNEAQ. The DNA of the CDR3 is TGTGCCAGCAGCTTAGGACTAGCTGGTGGGATTGAGCAGTTCTTC. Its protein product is CASSLGLAGGIEQFF. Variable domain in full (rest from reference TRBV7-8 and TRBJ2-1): GAGVSQSPRYKVAKRGQDVALRCDPISGHVSLFWYQQALGQGPEFLTYFQNEAQLDKSGLPSDRFFAERPEGSVSTLKIQRTQQEDSAVYLCASSLGLAGGIEQFFGPGTRLTVL.

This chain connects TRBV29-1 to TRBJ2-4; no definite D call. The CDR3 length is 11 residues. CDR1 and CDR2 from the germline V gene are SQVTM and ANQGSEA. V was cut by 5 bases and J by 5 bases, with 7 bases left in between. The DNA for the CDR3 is TGCAGCGTTCACTTTCAAAACATTCAGTACTTC. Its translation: CSVHFQNIQYF.

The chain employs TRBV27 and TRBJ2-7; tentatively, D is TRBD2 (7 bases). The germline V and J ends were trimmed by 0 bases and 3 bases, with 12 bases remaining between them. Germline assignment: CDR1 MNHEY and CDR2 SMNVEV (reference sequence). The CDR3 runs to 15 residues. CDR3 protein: CASSLSGGLVYEQYF. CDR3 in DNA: TGTGCCAGCAGTTTATCGGGGGGGCTTGTCTACGAGCAGTACTTC.

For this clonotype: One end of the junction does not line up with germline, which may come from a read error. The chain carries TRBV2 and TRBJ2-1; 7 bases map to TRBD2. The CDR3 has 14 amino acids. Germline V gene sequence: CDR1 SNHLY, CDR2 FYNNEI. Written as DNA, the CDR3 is TGTGCCAGCAGGATGAGCGGGGTTTACAATGAGCGGTTCTTC. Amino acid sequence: CASRMSGVYNERFF.

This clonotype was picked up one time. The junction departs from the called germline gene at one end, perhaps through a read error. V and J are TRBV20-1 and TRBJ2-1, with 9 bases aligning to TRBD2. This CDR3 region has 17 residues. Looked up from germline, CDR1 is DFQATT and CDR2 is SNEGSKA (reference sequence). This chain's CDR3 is CTVSASGRMSSYNEQFF. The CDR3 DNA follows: TGTACAGTGAGTGCCAGCGGGAGGATGAGCTCCTACAATGAGCAGTTCTTC.

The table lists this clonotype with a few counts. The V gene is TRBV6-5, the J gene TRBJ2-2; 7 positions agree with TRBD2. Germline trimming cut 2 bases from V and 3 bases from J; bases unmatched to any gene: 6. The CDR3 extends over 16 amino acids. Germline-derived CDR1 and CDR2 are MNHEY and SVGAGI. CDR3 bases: TGTGCCAGCAGTTACGGAGCTAGCGGAGACACCGGGGAGCTGTTTTTT. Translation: CASSYGASGDTGELFF.

The CDR3 nucleotides are TGTGCCACCCTGGCGGGGCAGGGCTACGAGCAGTACTTC. This gives the protein CATLAGQGYEQYF. V usage is TRBV10-3 and J usage is TRBJ2-7, with D possibly being TRBD2 (6 bases). V shed 10 bases and J shed 3 bases, with 16 bases lying between them. CDR1 and CDR2 from the germline V gene are ENHRY and SYGVKD. The CDR3 runs 13 residues.

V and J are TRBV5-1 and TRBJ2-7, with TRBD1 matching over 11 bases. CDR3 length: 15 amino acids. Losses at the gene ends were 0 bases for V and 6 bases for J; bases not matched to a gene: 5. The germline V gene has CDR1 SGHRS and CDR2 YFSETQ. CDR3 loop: CASSLDGTGGFEQYF. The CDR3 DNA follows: TGCGCCAGCAGCTTGGATGGGACAGGGGGATTCGAGCAGTACTTC. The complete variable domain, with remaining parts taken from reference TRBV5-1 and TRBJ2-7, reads KAGVTQTPRYLIKTRGQQVTLSCSPISGHRSVSWYQQTPGQGLQFLFEYFSETQRNKGNFPGRFSGRQFSNSRSEMNVSTLELGDSALYLCASSLDGTGGFEQYFGPGTRLTVT.

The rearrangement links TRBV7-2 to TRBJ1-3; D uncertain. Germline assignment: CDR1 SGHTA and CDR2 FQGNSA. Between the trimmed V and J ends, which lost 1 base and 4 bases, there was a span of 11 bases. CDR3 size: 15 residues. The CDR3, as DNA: TGTGCCAGCAGCTTAGGAGTAGGGTCCGGAAACACCATATATTTT. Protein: CASSLGVGSGNTIYF.

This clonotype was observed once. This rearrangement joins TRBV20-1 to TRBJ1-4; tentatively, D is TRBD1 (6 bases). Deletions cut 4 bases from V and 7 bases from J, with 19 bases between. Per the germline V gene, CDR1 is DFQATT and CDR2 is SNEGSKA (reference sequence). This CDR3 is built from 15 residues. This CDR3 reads CSAKPRGAAGEKLFF. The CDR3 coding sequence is TGCAGTGCTAAGCCCCGGGGGGCTGCCGGTGAAAAACTGTTTTTT.

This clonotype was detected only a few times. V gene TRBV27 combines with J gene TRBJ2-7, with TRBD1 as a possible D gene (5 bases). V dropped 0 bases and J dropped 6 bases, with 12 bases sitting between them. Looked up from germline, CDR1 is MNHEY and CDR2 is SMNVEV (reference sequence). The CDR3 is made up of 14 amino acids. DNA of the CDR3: TGTGCCAGCAGTTTATCGGGCAGGGTCGGCGAGCAGTACTTC. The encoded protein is CASSLSGRVGEQYF.

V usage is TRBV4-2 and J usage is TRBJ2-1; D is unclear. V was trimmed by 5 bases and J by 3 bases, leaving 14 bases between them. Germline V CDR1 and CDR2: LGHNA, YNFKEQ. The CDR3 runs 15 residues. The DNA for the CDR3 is TGTGCCAGCAGCGAAGCCTGGGCCAGCTACAATGAGCAGTTCTTC. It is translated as CASSEAWASYNEQFF.

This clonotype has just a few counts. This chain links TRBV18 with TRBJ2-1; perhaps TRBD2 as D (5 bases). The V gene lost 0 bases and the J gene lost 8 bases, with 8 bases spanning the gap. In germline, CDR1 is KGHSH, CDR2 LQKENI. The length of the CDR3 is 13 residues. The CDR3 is CASSPPARDEQFF. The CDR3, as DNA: TGTGCCAGCTCACCACCGGCGAGGGATGAGCAGTTCTTC. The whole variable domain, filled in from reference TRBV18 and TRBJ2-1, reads NAGVMQNPRHLVRRRGQEARLRCSPMKGHSHVYWYRQLPEEGLKFMVYLQKENIIDESGMPKERFSAEFPKEGPSILRIQQVVRGDSAAYFCASSPPARDEQFFGPGTRLTVL.

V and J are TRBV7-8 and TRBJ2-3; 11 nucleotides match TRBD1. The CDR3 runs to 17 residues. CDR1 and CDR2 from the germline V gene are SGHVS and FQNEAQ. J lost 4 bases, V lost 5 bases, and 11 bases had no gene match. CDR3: CASSLLLDRGQADTQYF. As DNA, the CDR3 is TGTGCCAGCAGCCTCCTCCTGGACAGGGGGCAGGCAGATACGCAGTATTTT.

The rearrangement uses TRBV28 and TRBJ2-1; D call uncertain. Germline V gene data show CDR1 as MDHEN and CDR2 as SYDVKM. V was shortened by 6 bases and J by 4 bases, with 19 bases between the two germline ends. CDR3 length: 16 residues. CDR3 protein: CASRGSFAGEYNEQFF. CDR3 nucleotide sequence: TGTGCCAGCAGAGGATCATTTGCAGGAGAATACAATGAGCAGTTCTTC.